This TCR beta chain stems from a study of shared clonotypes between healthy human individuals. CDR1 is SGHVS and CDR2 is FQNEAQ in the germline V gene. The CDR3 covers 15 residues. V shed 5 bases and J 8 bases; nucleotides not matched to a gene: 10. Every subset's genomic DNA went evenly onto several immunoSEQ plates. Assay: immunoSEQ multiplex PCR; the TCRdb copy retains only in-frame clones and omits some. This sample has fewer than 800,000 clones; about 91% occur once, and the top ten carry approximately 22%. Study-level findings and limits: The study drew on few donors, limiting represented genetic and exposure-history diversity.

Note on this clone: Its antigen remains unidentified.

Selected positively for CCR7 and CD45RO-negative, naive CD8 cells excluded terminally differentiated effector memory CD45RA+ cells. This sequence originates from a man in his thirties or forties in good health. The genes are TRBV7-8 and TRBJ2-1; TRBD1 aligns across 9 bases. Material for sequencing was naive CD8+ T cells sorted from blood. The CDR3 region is CASSPSGQGLYEQFF. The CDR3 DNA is TGTGCCAGCAGCCCATCGGGACAGGGTCTTTATGAGCAGTTCTTC.